The 19 T cell receptor beta chains given below trace back to one sample, sequenced in a study of breast tumors, draining lymph nodes, adjacent tissues. TCRdb redid the calling of the multiplex PCR reads with MiXCR, one entry per CDR3 protein. The sample holds about 110,000 distinct CDR3 sequences, under 40% seen once. Axillary draining lymph nodes of breast cancer patients supplied the node samples. The sequenced sample consisted of axillary lymph node tissue. All receptors come from a female donor with breast cancer. Some clones in this sample may be carry-over from other donors' samples.

Notes on this clonotype: The DNA is omitted, as the CDR3 cannot be located on it reliably, and the CDR3 follows TCRdb's listing. The V gene is TRBV5-1, the J gene TRBJ2-1; TRBD2, the D gene given by the table, was not confirmed from the DNA. CDR1 and CDR2 (germline): SGHRS, YFSETQ. With termini counted, the CDR3 has 22 amino acids. CDR3 loop: CASSFYICSARIPGLAGVEQFF.

This clonotype was seen many times. V gene TRBV6-1 combines with J gene TRBJ2-5; TRBD1 aligns across 7 bases. This CDR3 comprises 14 residues. Unmatched junction bases numbered 9, after V lost 7 bases and J lost 4 bases. Germline loops: CDR1 MNHNS, CDR2 SASEGT. The CDR3 region has the DNA TGTGCCAGCACCGAACAGGGGTATGGAGAGACCCAGTACTTC. Its protein product is CASTEQGYGETQYF.

In this sample, this clonotype turned up many times. The chain couples TRBV11-3 to TRBJ2-1; TRBD1 matches 9 bases. Trimming at V came to 4 bases and at J to 15 bases, leaving 10 bases not matched to a gene. The CDR3 sequence is 13 residues long. The germline CDR1 and CDR2 sequences are SGHNT and YENEEA. The CDR3 coding sequence is TGTGCCAGCAGCTCGGGACAGGGAATGGTCCCGTTCTTC. Translated: CASSSGQGMVPFF.

The chain has TRBV7-2 and TRBJ1-1; D may be TRBD1 (5 bases). CDR1 is SGHTA and CDR2 is FQGNSA in the germline V gene. Trimming took off 5 bases at V and 0 bases at J, with 16 bases between the two ends. The CDR3 sequence is 16 residues long. CDR3 sequence (DNA): TGTGCCAGCAGCCCCCGTGAGCGGGGGATGAACACTGAAGCTTTCTTT. It yields the protein CASSPRERGMNTEAFF.

The V gene is TRBV6-5, the J gene TRBJ1-1, with D possibly TRBD1 on 6 matching bases. V lost 5 bases and J lost 3, with 10 bases in between. Germline V gene lookup returns CDR1 MNHEY and CDR2 SVGAGI. The CDR3 consists of 13 residues. CDR3: CASSLSGDTEAFF. In nucleotides, the CDR3 is TGTGCCAGCAGTCTCTCAGGGGACACTGAAGCTTTCTTT.

This clonotype was counted ten times or more. Just one base apart from a much larger clone, this may be a read error. The V call is TRBV20-1, the J call TRBJ2-7, with TRBD2 matching 9 bases. Germline CDR1 is DFQATT and CDR2 is SNEGSKA (reference sequence). The CDR3 has 15 residues. Germline trimming cut 6 bases from V and 7 bases from J; bases unmatched to any gene: 16. The CDR3 bases are TGCAGTGCCCTCCTCCTAGCGGGACGGTCCGGAGAGCAGTACTTC. This translates into CSALLLAGRSGEQYF.

The chain carries TRBV7-6 and TRBJ1-6; no definite D call. V lost 1 base, J lost 10 bases, and 11 bases lay in between. CDR3 length equals 14 residues. CDR1 SGHVS and CDR2 FNYEAQ come from the germline V gene. CDR3 coding DNA: TGTGCCAGCAGCTTAGGAGTTTCTAACTCACCCCTCCACTTT. It specifies CASSLGVSNSPLHF.

The chain employs TRBV6-6 and TRBJ2-1; the match to TRBD1 covers 10 bases. CDR3 size: 14 residues. Unmatched junction bases numbered 9, after V lost 10 bases and J lost 6 bases. Per the germline V gene, CDR1 is MNHNY and CDR2 is SVGAGI (reference sequence). This CDR3 is CATRRTGGGNEQFF. CDR3 DNA sequence: TGTGCCACCCGTCGGACAGGGGGAGGCAATGAGCAGTTCTTC.

This clonotype appeared many times. V and J are TRBV9 and TRBJ2-1, with D possibly being TRBD2 (6 bases). Trimming took 0 bases from V and 13 from J, leaving 17 bases between them. Germline V gene lookup returns CDR1 SGDLS and CDR2 YYNGEE. The CDR3 sequence is 14 residues long. CDR3 residues: CASSVAYGDGGQFF. In DNA, the CDR3 is TGTGCCAGCAGCGTAGCTTATGGCGACGGGGGTCAGTTCTTC.

A word on this clonotype: It may be a read error: a sequence one base away is much more abundant. This chain links TRBV27 with TRBJ2-7; D gene uncertain. Germline-derived CDR1 and CDR2 are MNHEY and SMNVEV (reference sequence). CDR3 length equals 14 residues. The CDR3 here is CASSLSWQFGEQHF. The DNA of the CDR3 is TGTGCCAGCAGTTTATCCTGGCAGTTCGGCGAGCAGCACTTC.

Ten or more counts support this clonotype. V and J are TRBV9 and TRBJ1-3; D is perhaps TRBD1 (6 bases). This CDR3 has 18 residues. The V end was cut by 0 bases, the J end by 0 bases, with 16 bases between. Germline-derived CDR1 and CDR2 are SGDLS and YYNGEE. The CDR3 DNA follows: TGTGCCAGCAGCGTAGTAGCGGACAGACCCTACTCTGGAAACACCATATATTTT. Translating it yields CASSVVADRPYSGNTIYF.

The sample holds many counts of this clonotype. The V gene is TRBV6-2 or TRBV6-3, the J gene TRBJ1-5, with 9 bases aligning to TRBD1. In germline, CDR1 is MNHEY, CDR2 SVGEGT. CDR3 length: 16 residues. V was pared by 5 bases and J by 4 bases, with 9 bases of the junction left unmatched. The CDR3 protein is CASSHGFGQGNQPQHF. The CDR3 nucleotides are TGTGCCAGCAGTCACGGTTTTGGACAGGGGAATCAGCCCCAGCATTTT.

With regard to this clonotype: Since a much larger clone is just one base distant, this may be a read error. The CDR3 is CASSLARALSGYTF. Here the CDR3 DNA reads TGTGCCAGCAGCTTGGCCAGGGCGCTGAGTGGCTACACCTTC. The rearrangement links TRBV5-6 to TRBJ1-2, with TRBD1 as a possible D gene (5 bases). Trimming stripped 0 bases from V and 7 bases from J, with 13 bases between. Germline CDR1 is SGHDT and CDR2 is YYEEEE. The CDR3 extends over 14 amino acids.

On this clonotype itself: A single base separates this from a much larger clone, so it may be a read error. The chain couples TRBV27 to TRBJ1-6; D is perhaps TRBD1 (5 bases). Germline V CDR1 and CDR2: MNHEY, SMNVEV (reference sequence). The CDR3 length is 20 residues. CDR3 sequence: CASSPVAGGTFGSHNSPLHF. DNA for the CDR3: TGTGCCAGCAGCCCAGTCGCAGGAGGGACGTTTGGCTCCCATAATTCACCCCTCCACTTT.

Comments on this clonotype: No DNA is shown, since the ends of the CDR3 on it are uncertain; the CDR3 is the one TCRdb lists. This chain links TRBV7-2 with TRBJ2-5; the table's D call TRBD2 went unverified against the DNA. The germline V gene has CDR1 SGHTA and CDR2 FQGNSA. Ends included, the CDR3 has 21 residues. The chain's CDR3 is CASSFYICSARSSGGRGTQYF.

This clonotype was seen once. The V gene is TRBV7-2, the J gene TRBJ1-3, with no clear D. V was clipped by 0 bases and J by 15 bases, with 24 bases between them. Germline lookup yields CDR1 SGHTA and CDR2 FQGNSA. The CDR3 runs to 16 residues. CDR3 sequence reads: CASSLAIFSSGNATYF. The CDR3 nucleotides read TGTGCCAGCAGCTTAGCCATCTTCTCCTCTGGAAACGCCACATATTTT.

There are many counts of this clonotype. The V gene is TRBV9, the J gene TRBJ2-5; perhaps TRBD1 as D (6 bases). The CDR3 length is 13 residues. V lost 1 base and J lost 5, with 9 bases in between. Germline CDR1 is SGDLS and CDR2 is YYNGEE. As DNA, the CDR3 is TGTGCCAGCAGCGTAAGGGACATGGAGACCCAGTACTTC. It codes for CASSVRDMETQYF.

This clonotype was seen ten or more times. The CDR3, as DNA: TGTGCCAGCAGCCCGGGACAGCCAGATTACGGAGAGCAGTACTTC. Translated, it gives CASSPGQPDYGEQYF. This rearrangement joins TRBV5-6 to TRBJ2-7, with 7 positions matching TRBD1. The V segment lost 4 bases and the J segment 7 bases; nucleotides outside the gene matches: 14. The CDR3 is made up of 15 amino acids. Germline V gives CDR1 SGHDT, CDR2 YYEEEE.

This clonotype was seen many times. V usage is TRBV5-8 and J usage is TRBJ2-7, with a tentative D call TRBD1 (5 bases). The CDR3 extends over 15 amino acids. Germline CDR1 SGHTS, CDR2 YDEGEE. The V end was cut by 2 bases, the J end by 2 bases, with 14 bases between. The CDR3 sequence: CASSFGRADTYEQYF. For the CDR3, the DNA is TGTGCCAGCAGCTTCGGCAGGGCTGATACCTACGAGCAGTACTTC.